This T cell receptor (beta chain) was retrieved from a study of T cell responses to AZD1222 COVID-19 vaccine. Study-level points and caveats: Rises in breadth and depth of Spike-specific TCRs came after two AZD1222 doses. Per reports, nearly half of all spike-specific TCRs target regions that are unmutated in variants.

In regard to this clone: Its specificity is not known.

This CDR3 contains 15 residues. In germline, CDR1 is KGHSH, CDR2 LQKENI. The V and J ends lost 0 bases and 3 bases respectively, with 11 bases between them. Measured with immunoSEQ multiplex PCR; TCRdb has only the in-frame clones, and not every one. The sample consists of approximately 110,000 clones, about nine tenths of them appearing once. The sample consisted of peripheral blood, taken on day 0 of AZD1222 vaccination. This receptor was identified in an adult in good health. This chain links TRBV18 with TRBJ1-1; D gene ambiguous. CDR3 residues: CASSPPGPGDTEAFF. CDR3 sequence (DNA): TGTGCCAGCTCACCACCAGGGCCCGGGGACACTGAAGCTTTCTTT.